These 8 T cell receptor beta chains were sequenced from one sample in a study of identical twins listed by TCRdb under 2016. Library creation used 5' RACE. Sequenced on an Illumina HiSeq 2000. TCRdb handled the public reads itself, with Q25 trimming in fastp and clone calling in MiXCR, and kept productive beta chains. When rows share a CDR3 protein, they turn into one entry using the most common DNA and genes. Across this sample there are 250,000 to 300,000 distinct CDR3 sequences, with 8.5% to 9.5% seen only once. The top ten constitute 5.5% to 9% of the sample. The data were also submitted as part of a second study, on yellow fever vaccine responses in identical twins.

The sample taken for sequencing was CD8+ T cells sorted from blood. Receptors originate from a woman aged 18-29 years in good health.

This clonotype has a count of ten or more. The V gene is TRBV16, the J gene TRBJ1-1; the match to TRBD1 covers 7 bases. CDR3 length: 16 residues. The germline gives CDR1 KGHSY, CDR2 FQNENV. V gave up 7 bases and J gave up 0 bases; unmatched junction bases: 11. Here the CDR3 DNA reads TGTGCCAGCACAGAGGATGGGACAGAGCTGAACACTGAAGCTTTCTTT. Amino acids: CASTEDGTELNTEAFF.

This clonotype showed up just a few times. CDR3 loop: CASSQVDASVDNEQFF. For the CDR3, the DNA is TGCGCCAGCAGCCAAGTCGACGCCTCGGTCGACAATGAGCAGTTCTTC. The chain joins TRBV4-1 to TRBJ2-1, with D unclear. CDR3 length: 16 residues. The V gene lost 1 base and the J gene lost 5 bases, with 15 bases spanning the gap. The germline CDR1 and CDR2 sequences are MGHRA and YSYEKL.

The chain links TRBV5-1 to TRBJ2-7; D unresolved. V lost 2 bases to trimming and J lost 5 bases, with 17 bases between them. CDR1 is SGHRS and CDR2 is YFSETQ in the germline V gene. The CDR3 sequence is 15 residues long. CDR3 DNA: TGCGCCAGCAGCTTAGGCGACGTCTCGTGGGACGAGCAGTACTTC. This translates into CASSLGDVSWDEQYF.

The V call is TRBV5-1, the J call TRBJ2-1; 8 bases are shared with TRBD2. The germline CDR1 and CDR2 sequences are SGHRS and YFSETQ. With 0 bases clipped from V and 6 bases from J, the junction kept 8 bases outside the gene matches. The CDR3 has 16 amino acids. The CDR3 nucleotides read TGCGCCAGCAGCTTGGGGCTCGGGACTAGAGGCAATGAGCAGTTCTTC. This encodes CASSLGLGTRGNEQFF.

The V and J genes are TRBV20-1 and TRBJ2-7, with D possibly matching TRBD1 (6 bases). This CDR3 has 14 residues. Trimming shortened V by 3 bases and J by 2 bases, and 14 bases separated the two germline ends. Germline CDR1 DFQATT, CDR2 SNEGSKA (reference sequence). The CDR3 loop is CSARTGLGTYEQYF. CDR3 nucleotides: TGCAGTGCTAGGACAGGACTGGGAACCTACGAGCAGTACTTC.

This clonotype was seen more than once but under ten times. The chain joins TRBV6-2 or TRBV6-3 to TRBJ1-2, with no clear D. The CDR3 runs to 11 residues. Trimming cost V 6 bases and J 6 bases, with 8 bases left between them. CDR1 is MNHEY and CDR2 is SVGEGT in the germline V gene. CDR3 amino acids: CASRTHDGYTF. In nucleotides, the CDR3 is TGTGCCAGCAGGACCCATGATGGCTACACCTTC.

This clonotype has at least ten counts. The chain combines TRBV5-1 with TRBJ2-7; D is possibly TRBD2 (5 bases). CDR1 is SGHRS and CDR2 is YFSETQ in the germline V gene. The V end was cut by 0 bases, the J end by 2 bases, with 15 bases between. This CDR3 spans 16 amino acids. DNA for the CDR3: TGCGCCAGCAGCTTGGTCTCTAGCATTTTTCCCTACGAGCAGTACTTC. As protein: CASSLVSSIFPYEQYF.

The table lists this clonotype with a few counts. The chain has TRBV30 and TRBJ2-3; 11 bases are shared with TRBD2. In germline, CDR1 is GTSNPN, CDR2 SVGIG (reference sequence). Trimming took 2 bases from V and 10 from J; bases not matched to a gene: 14. This CDR3 has 16 amino acids. The CDR3 sequence is CAWSRLSGRAIYAQYF. The CDR3 nucleotides read TGTGCCTGGAGTAGACTTAGCGGGAGGGCCATCTATGCGCAGTATTTT.